These 22 T cell receptor beta chains share one sample of origin, sequenced in a study of blood T cells in healthy people across ages. Alongside a J-beta primer mix, a sample-barcoded 5' primer served in a second PCR lasting about 7 to 12 cycles. TCRdb reprocessed the 5' RACE reads via MiXCR and lists one record per CDR3 protein. The sample contains 890,000 or so distinct CDR3 sequences, 62% of which appear only once. The sample was blood. These receptors were taken from a young man in good health.

The genes are TRBV7-2 and TRBJ2-1; D is undetermined. Germline V gives CDR1 SGHTA, CDR2 FQGNSA. The CDR3 spans 13 residues. The V end lost 5 bases, the J end lost 9 bases, and 14 bases lay between the germline ends. This chain's CDR3 is CASSLISPPEQFF. The CDR3, as DNA: TGTGCCAGCAGCCTTATTTCGCCCCCTGAGCAGTTCTTC. Combining the CDR3 with reference TRBV7-2 and TRBJ2-1 gives the whole variable domain GAGVSQSPSNKVTEKGKDVELRCDPISGHTALYWYRQSLGQGLEFLIYFQGNSAPDKSGLPSDRFSAERTGGSVSTLTIQRTQQEDSAVYLCASSLISPPEQFFGPGTRLTVL.

In its sample, this clonotype was seen a few times. The J gene is TRBJ2-5, the V gene TRBV4-2; 8 bases are a match to TRBD1. The germline V gene encodes CDR1 LGHNA and CDR2 YNFKEQ. Germline trimming cut 3 bases from V and 4 bases from J; bases unmatched to any gene: 4. CDR3 length: 14 amino acids. The CDR3 coding sequence is TGTGCCAGCAGCCAGTCAGGGGGCAGAGAGACCCAGTACTTC. Translated: CASSQSGGRETQYF.

The chain recombines TRBV28 with TRBJ2-7; 8 bases line up with TRBD2. The CDR3 is 15 amino acids. Germline trimming cut 2 bases from V and 7 bases from J; bases unmatched to any gene: 10. Looked up from germline, CDR1 is MDHEN and CDR2 is SYDVKM. The CDR3 coding sequence is TGTGCCAGCAGTTTACCATCGGGGGGGGGCAGGGAGCAGTACTTC. It yields the protein CASSLPSGGGREQYF.

The genes are TRBV5-1 and TRBJ2-5, with D possibly matching TRBD1 (5 bases). Germline values: CDR1 SGHRS, CDR2 YFSETQ. The CDR3 spans 16 residues. The V gene lost 4 bases and the J gene lost 1 base, with 17 bases spanning the gap. The chain's CDR3 is CASSPDFGALQETQYF. Written as DNA, the CDR3 is TGCGCCAGCAGCCCCGACTTTGGGGCCCTCCAAGAGACCCAGTACTTC.

The rearrangement joins TRBV7-2 to TRBJ2-5; no definite D call. The germline V and J ends were trimmed by 0 bases and 5 bases, with 10 bases remaining between them. This CDR3 has 14 amino acids. CDR1 is SGHTA, CDR2 FQGNSA, per germline. The CDR3 coding sequence is TGTGCCAGCAGCTTAGCTCGGACGTCGGAGACCCAGTACTTC. Residues: CASSLARTSETQYF.

V usage is TRBV28 and J usage is TRBJ2-4, with 7 bases aligning to TRBD2. V was clipped by 6 bases and J by 5 bases; unmatched bases: 7. Germline V gene data show CDR1 as MDHEN and CDR2 as SYDVKM. The CDR3 is 14 amino acids. The DNA of the CDR3 is TGTGCCAGCAGCAAGGGAGGGCCGCAAAACATTCAGTACTTC. Protein: CASSKGGPQNIQYF.

The rearrangement joins TRBV6-2 or TRBV6-3 to TRBJ2-4; possible D gene TRBD1, 6 bases. The DNA matches TRBJ2-7 better at its end, which makes the J call doubtful. The length of the CDR3 is 16 residues. From germline, CDR1 is MNHEY and CDR2 SVGEGT. The CDR3 sequence is CATTGSDTGNLYEQYF. The CDR3 nucleotides read TGTGCCACCACTGGGAGCGACACAGGGAACCTTTACGAGCAGTACTTC.

The V call is TRBV30, the J call TRBJ2-1; D gene uncertain. In germline, CDR1 is GTSNPN, CDR2 SVGIG (reference sequence). V was trimmed by 2 bases and J by 0 bases, leaving 11 bases between them. The CDR3 loop spans 15 amino acids. CDR3 in amino acids: CAWSTRTSSYNEQFF. In nucleotides, the CDR3 is TGTGCCTGGAGTACCCGTACGAGCTCCTACAATGAGCAGTTCTTC.

This clonotype has only a few counts. V and J are TRBV13 and TRBJ1-4; maybe TRBD1 (5 bases). CDR1 is PRHDT, CDR2 FYEKMQ, per germline (reference sequence). V lost 6 bases, J lost 5 bases, and 16 bases lay in between. The CDR3 is 15 residues long. The CDR3 sequence: CASSIRDGGNEKLFF. The CDR3 nucleotides are TGTGCCAGCAGTATTCGGGACGGTGGGAATGAAAAACTGTTTTTT.

The genes are TRBV2 and TRBJ1-5; D is uncertain. CDR1 is SNHLY, CDR2 FYNNEI, per germline. CDR3 length: 13 residues. V lost 7 bases, J lost 5 bases, and 12 bases lay in between. CDR3 nucleotides: TGTGCCAGCAAGGGCGTGAGGGATCAGCCCCAGCATTTT. It specifies CASKGVRDQPQHF. Complete variable domain (other parts from reference TRBV2 and TRBJ1-5): EPEVTQTPSHQVTQMGQEVILRCVPISNHLYFYWYRQILGQKVEFLVSFYNNEISEKSEIFDDQFSVERPDGSNFTLKIRSTKLEDSAMYFCASKGVRDQPQHFGDGTRLSIL.

This sequence joins TRBV9 and TRBJ2-7; TRBD1 or TRBD2 may be the D gene (5 bases each). V was clipped by 0 bases and J by 2 bases, with 12 bases between them. Germline CDR1 is SGDLS and CDR2 is YYNGEE. CDR3 length equals 15 residues. The CDR3 here is CASSVGGRETYEQYF. The CDR3 DNA reads TGTGCCAGCAGCGTAGGTGGCAGGGAGACCTACGAGCAGTACTTC. The whole variable domain, remainder taken from reference TRBV9 and TRBJ2-7, is DSGVTQTPKHLITATGQRVTLRCSPRSGDLSVYWYQQSLDQGLQFLIQYYNGEERAKGNILERFSAQQFPDLHSELNLSSLELGDSALYFCASSVGGRETYEQYFGPGTRLTVT.

V usage is TRBV10-3 and J usage is TRBJ2-2; 8 positions match TRBD1. The CDR3 covers 15 residues. Germline CDR1 ENHRY, CDR2 SYGVKD. V lost 4 bases, J lost 1 base, and 2 bases stayed unmatched. CDR3 sequence reads: CAISGTGWNTGELFF. CDR3 nucleotides: TGTGCCATCAGTGGGACAGGGTGGAACACCGGGGAGCTGTTTTTT.

The chain carries TRBV6-4 and TRBJ1-4; 10 nucleotides line up with TRBD1. This CDR3 has 17 amino acids. Germline assignment: CDR1 MRHNA and CDR2 SNTAGT. Losses at the gene ends were 8 bases for V and 8 bases for J; bases not matched to a gene: 17. CDR3 nucleotide sequence: TGTGCCAGCGGTATGGAGGACAGGGGGACTGAATTCGAAAAACTGTTTTTT. This translates into CASGMEDRGTEFEKLFF.

The chain is built from TRBV13 and TRBJ1-2, with 9 nucleotides matching TRBD1. Losses at the gene ends were 5 bases for V and 0 bases for J; bases not matched to a gene: 13. Germline loops: CDR1 PRHDT, CDR2 FYEKMQ (reference sequence). This CDR3 is 18 amino acids long. The CDR3 DNA sequence: TGTGCCAGCAGCGGCCCCGGGACAGGGTCTCGAGCTAACTATGGCTACACCTTC. As protein: CASSGPGTGSRANYGYTF.

V is TRBV6-1 and J is TRBJ2-3; TRBD2 is a possible D gene (5 bases). The CDR3 covers 14 residues. Trimming pared 5 bases from V and 2 bases from J, leaving 11 bases between. Germline values: CDR1 MNHNS, CDR2 SASEGT. CDR3 sequence (DNA): TGTGCCAGCAGTAAAAGGACTGACACAGATACGCAGTATTTT. It codes for CASSKRTDTDTQYF.

The chain joins TRBV28 to TRBJ2-1; D is uncertain. This CDR3 is built from 14 residues. V was trimmed by 2 bases and J by 5 bases, leaving 10 bases between them. CDR1 MDHEN and CDR2 SYDVKM come from the germline V gene. The CDR3 is CASSLVRADNEQFF. As DNA, the CDR3 is TGTGCCAGCAGTTTAGTCCGGGCTGACAATGAGCAGTTCTTC.

The chain links TRBV5-5 to TRBJ1-4, with 7 bases that match TRBD1. Trimming at V came to 3 bases and at J to 5 bases, leaving 7 bases not matched to a gene. Germline CDR1 reads SGHKS; CDR2 reads YYEKEE (reference sequence). CDR3 length: 15 residues. For the CDR3, the DNA is TGTGCCAGCAGCTCCGACAGGGAAATGAATGAAAAACTGTTTTTT. Protein: CASSSDREMNEKLFF. Variable domain in full (rest from reference TRBV5-5 and TRBJ1-4): DAGVTQSPTHLIKTRGQQVTLRCSPISGHKSVSWYQQVLGQGPQFIFQYYEKEERGRGNFPDRFSARQFPNYSSELNVNALLLGDSALYLCASSSDREMNEKLFFGSGTQLSVL.

The chain uses TRBV30 and TRBJ1-3; D not certain. The CDR3 runs to 13 residues. CDR1 is GTSNPN, CDR2 SVGIG, per germline (reference sequence). The ends were cut back, 5 bases at V and 0 bases at J, with 8 bases in the middle. The CDR3: CAWGRSSGNTIYF. CDR3 sequence (DNA): TGTGCCTGGGGCAGGAGCTCTGGAAACACCATATATTTT.

The CDR3 reads CASSRSRLARNEQFF. The DNA of the CDR3 is TGTGCCAGCAGCCGCAGTCGTCTTGCAAGGAATGAGCAGTTCTTC. The chain employs TRBV14 and TRBJ2-1; D not resolved. This CDR3 contains 15 residues. Germline CDR1 reads SGHDN; CDR2 reads FVKESK. V was shortened by 4 bases and J by 7 bases, with 17 bases between the two germline ends. Based on the CDR3 plus reference TRBV14 and TRBJ2-1, the full variable domain is EAGVTQFPSHSVIEKGQTVTLRCDPISGHDNLYWYRRVMGKEIKFLLHFVKESKQDESGMPNNRFLAERTGGTYSTLKVQPAELEDSGVYFCASSRSRLARNEQFFGPGTRLTVL.

The genes are TRBV7-3 and TRBJ2-5; 9 bases are shared with TRBD2. V shed 5 bases and J 5 bases; nucleotides not matched to a gene: 9. This CDR3 has 15 amino acids. Germline CDR1 and CDR2: SGHTA and FQGTGA. The CDR3 region is CASSRASSGGETQYF. For the CDR3, the DNA is TGTGCCAGCAGCCGGGCGAGTAGCGGGGGTGAGACCCAGTACTTC.

Details on this clonotype: A much larger clone lies one base from this, so it may be a read error. The genes are TRBV20-1 and TRBJ2-5; the match to TRBD2 covers 8 bases. V gave up 4 bases and J gave up 5 bases; unmatched junction bases: 12. This CDR3 is 15 amino acids long. Germline V CDR1 and CDR2: DFQATT, SNEGSKA (reference sequence). In DNA, the CDR3 is TGCAGTGCTACCCAAAGACAGGTAGCGGGGGAGACCCAGTACTTC. Translation gives CSATQRQVAGETQYF.

This chain uses TRBV29-1 with TRBJ2-1; D may be TRBD2 (5 bases). The V gene's germline CDR1 is SQVTM and CDR2 ANQGSEA. Trimming took 8 bases from V and 6 from J, leaving 17 bases between them. There are 13 residues in the CDR3. CDR3 in amino acids: CSILSRGLNEQFF. The CDR3 DNA sequence: TGCAGCATCCTCAGCCGGGGTCTCAATGAGCAGTTCTTC.